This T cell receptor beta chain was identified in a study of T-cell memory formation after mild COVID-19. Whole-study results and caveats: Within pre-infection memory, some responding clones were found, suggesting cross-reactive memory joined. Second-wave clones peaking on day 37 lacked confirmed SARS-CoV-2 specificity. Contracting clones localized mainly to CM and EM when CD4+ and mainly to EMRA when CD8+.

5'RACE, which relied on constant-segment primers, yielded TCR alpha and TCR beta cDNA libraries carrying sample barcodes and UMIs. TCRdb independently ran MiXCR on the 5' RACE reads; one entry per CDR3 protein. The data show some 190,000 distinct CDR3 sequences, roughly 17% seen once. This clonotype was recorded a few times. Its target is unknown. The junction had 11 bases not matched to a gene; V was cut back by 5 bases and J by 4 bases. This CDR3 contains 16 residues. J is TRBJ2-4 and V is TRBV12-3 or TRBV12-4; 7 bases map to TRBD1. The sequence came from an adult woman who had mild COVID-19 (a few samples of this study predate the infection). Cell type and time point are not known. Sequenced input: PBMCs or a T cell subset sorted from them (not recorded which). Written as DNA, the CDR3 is TGTGCCAGCAGTCCCGCGGGCGAACAGGGGAAAAACATTCAGTACTTC. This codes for CASSPAGEQGKNIQYF.